Presented here are 15 T cell receptor beta chains from one specimen sequenced in a study of beta chain features in type 1 diabetes. Of the isolated RNA, all was reverse transcribed, and so the sequenced material was expressed TCRB transcripts. Generated by immunoSEQ multiplex PCR, the TCRdb table keeps only in-frame clones and is missing some. Among some 270,000 clones, about 11% were seen once, and the ten largest hold around 0.018%. For these receptors, no antigen is known. The study, taken as a whole, reports: Shorter TCRB CDR3s, moderately but significantly so, were found in Type 1 diabetes patients in all four CD4+ subsets.

Sequenced input: naive CD4+ T cells from blood. The origin of the receptors is a man between 25 and 39 years old with type 1 diabetes.

This chain links TRBV14 with TRBJ2-5, with a possible D match to TRBD1 (5 bases). Per the germline V gene, CDR1 is SGHDN and CDR2 is FVKESK. The CDR3 is 14 amino acids. Trimming left V 4 bases short and J 2 bases short, with 11 bases between. The CDR3 coding sequence is TGTGCCAGCAGCCTTCGACAGTTTCAAGAGACCCAGTACTTC. Translated: CASSLRQFQETQYF.

The chain carries TRBV2 and TRBJ1-2; 9 positions match TRBD1. Per germline, CDR1 SNHLY and CDR2 FYNNEI. V was clipped by 2 bases and J by 6 bases; unmatched bases: 4. The CDR3 runs to 14 residues. CDR3 sequence: CASSEQGQGHGYTF. CDR3 nucleotide sequence: TGTGCCAGCAGTGAACAGGGACAGGGCCATGGCTACACCTTC.

The chain employs TRBV29-1 and TRBJ2-1; D perhaps matches TRBD1 (5 bases). This CDR3 is built from 11 residues. The V end lost 4 bases, the J end lost 10 bases, and 11 bases lay between the germline ends. CDR1 is SQVTM, CDR2 ANQGSEA, per germline. The CDR3 loop reads CSVGSRGEQFF. Written as DNA, the CDR3 is TGCAGCGTTGGTTCAAGGGGAGAGCAGTTCTTC.

The chain uses TRBV6-5 and TRBJ2-2; tentative D call: TRBD2 (7 bases). The germline gives CDR1 MNHEY, CDR2 SVGAGI. The CDR3 has 13 amino acids. Trimming removed 5 bases from V and 8 bases from J, with 12 bases in between. The CDR3 DNA is TGTGCCAGCAGTCCCGGGGGGCGTGGGGAGCTGTTTTTT. It encodes CASSPGGRGELFF.

This clone was seen a handful of times. The genes are TRBV18 and TRBJ2-7; D perhaps matches TRBD2 (7 bases). The V end was cut by 1 base, the J end by 9 bases, with 10 bases between. The CDR3 is made up of 12 amino acids. Germline V gene lookup returns CDR1 KGHSH and CDR2 LQKENI. The CDR3 DNA is TGTGCCAGCTCACCACGGGGGGGCGCGCAGTACTTC. It specifies CASSPRGGAQYF.

The chain employs TRBV7-9 and TRBJ2-5, with D possibly TRBD2 on 6 matching bases. The DNA end is a closer match to TRBJ2-7, so the J assignment may be wrong. CDR1 and CDR2 from the germline V gene are SEHNR and FQNEAQ (reference sequence). The CDR3 runs 13 residues. In nucleotides, the CDR3 is TGTGCCAGCAGCTGGGGGGAGCCCTACGAGCAGTACTTC. As protein: CASSWGEPYEQYF.

This clone has just a few counts. The chain couples TRBV6-5 to TRBJ1-1; D is perhaps TRBD1 (5 bases). The length of the CDR3 is 14 residues. The V and J ends lost 6 bases and 5 bases respectively, with 16 bases between them. Germline assignment: CDR1 MNHEY and CDR2 SVGAGI. The CDR3 is CASRSPGVHTEAFF. The CDR3 DNA sequence: TGTGCCAGCAGGTCTCCGGGGGTTCATACTGAAGCTTTCTTT.

This clone was counted only a few times. The CDR3 reads CASSVAAGGLAQTTQYF. CDR3 sequence (DNA): TGTGCCAGCAGCGTAGCTGCGGGGGGACTAGCACAGACTACGCAGTATTTT. The chain couples TRBV9 to TRBJ2-3; 9 bases fit TRBD2. V dropped 0 bases and J dropped 8; count of bases not matched to a gene: 13. CDR3 length: 17 amino acids. Germline CDR1 SGDLS, CDR2 YYNGEE.

This clone has a handful of counts. The chain employs TRBV2 and TRBJ1-2; D remains unclear. The CDR3 runs to 11 residues. Between the trimmed V and J ends, which lost 4 bases and 7 bases, there was a span of 7 bases. The germline V gene encodes CDR1 SNHLY and CDR2 FYNNEI. The CDR3, as DNA: TGTGCCAGCAGTGTAGCCAGTGGCTACACCTTC. As protein: CASSVASGYTF.

This clone has more than one count but fewer than ten. The chain uses TRBV19 and TRBJ2-1; D unresolved. CDR1 is LNHDA and CDR2 is SQIVND in the germline V gene (reference sequence). This CDR3 is 12 amino acids long. The V end lost 7 bases, the J end lost 8 bases, and 12 bases lay between the germline ends. The CDR3 region has the DNA TGTGCCAGTAACCACGGTGGTCATGAGCAGTTCTTC. Translation gives CASNHGGHEQFF. The full variable domain, with the rest looked up from reference TRBV19 and TRBJ2-1, is DGGITQSPKYLFRKEGQNVTLSCEQNLNHDAMYWYRQDPGQGLRLIYYSQIVNDFQKGDIAEGYSVSREKKESFPLTVTSAQKNPTAFYLCASNHGGHEQFFGPGTRLTVL.

The gene calls are TRBV19 and TRBJ1-1, with D possibly TRBD1 on 5 matching bases. There are 13 residues in the CDR3. V was cut by 3 bases and J by 3 bases, with 8 bases left in between. Germline assignment: CDR1 LNHDA and CDR2 SQIVND (reference sequence). CDR3 DNA sequence: TGTGCCAGTAGTATTTCCAGGGACACTGAAGCTTTCTTT. Encoded protein: CASSISRDTEAFF. Full variable domain (rest looked up from reference TRBV19 and TRBJ1-1): DGGITQSPKYLFRKEGQNVTLSCEQNLNHDAMYWYRQDPGQGLRLIYYSQIVNDFQKGDIAEGYSVSREKKESFPLTVTSAQKNPTAFYLCASSISRDTEAFFGQGTRLTVV.

The rearrangement joins TRBV18 to TRBJ1-5, with unresolved D. V was trimmed by 3 bases and J by 5 bases, leaving 8 bases between them. This CDR3 is built from 13 residues. Germline lookup yields CDR1 KGHSH and CDR2 LQKENI. The CDR3 bases are TGTGCCAGCTCACCTACAGCAGATCAGCCCCAGCATTTT. Its protein product is CASSPTADQPQHF.

The V call is TRBV5-4, the J call TRBJ1-2, with no clear D. The germline V gene encodes CDR1 SGHNT and CDR2 YYREEE (reference sequence). The CDR3 contains 13 residues. V was cut by 2 bases and J by 4 bases, with 9 bases left in between. CDR3 residues: CASSFGEVYGYTF. CDR3 nucleotide sequence: TGTGCCAGCAGCTTCGGGGAGGTCTATGGCTACACCTTC.

This clone came up a few times. The V and J genes are TRBV18 and TRBJ2-5; the match to TRBD1 covers 7 bases. The CDR3 runs to 14 residues. Trimming removed 8 bases from V and 3 bases from J; junction bases left unmatched: 9. The germline gives CDR1 KGHSH, CDR2 LQKENI. This CDR3 reads CASTPRGQKETQYF. CDR3 nucleotide sequence: TGTGCCAGCACGCCCCGGGGACAGAAAGAGACCCAGTACTTC.

This clone has a handful of counts. The chain is built from TRBV18 and TRBJ1-3; TRBD1 matches at 8 bases. Per germline, CDR1 KGHSH and CDR2 LQKENI. Germline trimming cut 4 bases from V and 0 bases from J; bases unmatched to any gene: 11. The CDR3 is 18 amino acids. CDR3 bases: TGTGCCAGCTCACGGACAGGGCCTGAACCGAGCTCTGGAAACACCATATATTTT. This translates into CASSRTGPEPSSGNTIYF. The full variable domain, with the rest looked up from reference TRBV18 and TRBJ1-3, is NAGVMQNPRHLVRRRGQEARLRCSPMKGHSHVYWYRQLPEEGLKFMVYLQKENIIDESGMPKERFSAEFPKEGPSILRIQQVVRGDSAAYFCASSRTGPEPSSGNTIYFGEGSWLTVV.